A selection of T cell receptor beta chains follows, all from one sample in a study of cytomegalovirus exposure and HLA in healthy donors. Clones were read by immunoSEQ multiplex PCR, and TCRdb kept only the in-frame ones, dropping some. The sample includes approximately 110,000 clones, 75% to 85% of them seen just once. The specimen sequenced was PBMCs. The source is a man between 18 and 29 years old in good health and CMV-seronegative. CDR3s include the opening cysteine and the closing phenylalanine or tryptophan. The D gene is left open where the match is weak. Clone size is given for some rows only: seen once, a few or many times, or a class if the clone is expanded.

d_gene	j_gene	v_gene	abundance	CDR3nt	CDR3aa
.	TRBJ2-7	TRBV6-5	.	TGTGCCGGTCAAAGGGGCCCCTACGAGCAGTACTTC	CAGQRGPYEQYF
TRBD1	TRBJ2-7	TRBV7-7	.	TGTGCCAGCAGCTTAGGCTCAGGGGGCCCGCAGTACTTC	CASSLGSGGPQYF
TRBD1	TRBJ2-5	TRBV7-3	.	TGTGCCAGCAGCAGACAGGGACAGGGGTGGGAGACCCAGTACTTC	CASSRQGQGWETQYF
TRBD2	TRBJ2-1	TRBV28	once	TGTGCCAGCGGTCTAGCGGGAGCAGGCTCCTACAATGAGCAGTTCTTC	CASGLAGAGSYNEQFF
.	TRBJ2-7	TRBV4-3	.	TGCGCCAGCAGCCCAGGAGTGGGGGGCTACGAGCAGTACTTC	CASSPGVGGYEQYF
.	TRBJ1-1	TRBV4-1	.	TGCGCCAGCAGCCAAGATTTTCCCGCAGGGGTGGGGGCTTTCTTT	CASSQDFPAGVGAFF
.	TRBJ2-7	TRBV4-1	.	TGCGCCAGCAGCCAATACCGAGTCGCCTACGAGCAGTACTTC	CASSQYRVAYEQYF
TRBD1	TRBJ1-2	TRBV7-2	.	TGTGCCAGCAGCTTACCCCGGACAGGTCACGGCTACACCTTC	CASSLPRTGHGYTF
TRBD2	TRBJ2-1	TRBV2	.	TGTGCCAGCAGCTCAAGACTAGCGGGAGGGGGCAATGAGCAGTTCTTC	CASSSRLAGGGNEQFF
TRBD1	TRBJ2-3	TRBV9	.	TGTGCCAGCAGCATCGGGACAGGGTGGAGCACAGATACGCAGTATTTT	CASSIGTGWSTDTQYF
.	TRBJ1-5	TRBV7-8	.	TGTGCCAGCAGCTTAGCTAGTTTGGGCAGTTTGGGTCAGCCCCAGCATTTT	CASSLASLGSLGQPQHF
TRBD2	TRBJ2-5	TRBV5-6	.	TGTGCCAGCAGCCGGAGTAGCGGGAGAGGCGAGACCCAGTACTTC	CASSRSSGRGETQYF
.	TRBJ2-7	TRBV5-4	.	TGTGCCAGCAGACCCTCCGGACTCTACGAGCAGTACTTC	CASRPSGLYEQYF
TRBD1	TRBJ2-3	TRBV19	.	TGTGCCAGTAGTATCCAGGGGGCCGAAGATACGCAGTATTTT	CASSIQGAEDTQYF
TRBD1	TRBJ1-6	TRBV5-4	.	TGTGCCAGCAGCTTGAAATCACAGGGGGCAGGTTCACCCCTCCACTTT	CASSLKSQGAGSPLHF
TRBD1	TRBJ1-1	TRBV7-9	.	TGTGCCAGCAGCTTAGTGAGAGGAGGGGGCTTGACTTTCTTT	CASSLVRGGGLTFF
.	TRBJ2-7	TRBV27	.	TGTGCCAGCAGTATAGGGCAGGGGTACGAGCAGTACTTC	CASSIGQGYEQYF
TRBD1	TRBJ2-3	TRBV4-3	once	TGCGCCAGCAGCCAAGAAGTTCAGGGGGTTCAGACAGATACGCAGTATTTT	CASSQEVQGVQTDTQYF
TRBD1	TRBJ1-5	TRBV25-1	.	TGTGCCAGCAGTGACCCCGACAGGACAGGTCAGCCCCAGCATTTT	CASSDPDRTGQPQHF
TRBD1	TRBJ1-2	TRBV18	.	TGTGCCAGCTCACCAGACAGGGACTCGGAGGGCTACACCTTC	CASSPDRDSEGYTF
.	TRBJ1-1	TRBV11-2	.	TGTGCCAGCAGCTTACGAGGGAACACTGAAGCTTTCTTT	CASSLRGNTEAFF
.	TRBJ1-1	TRBV19	.	TGTGCCAGTACCCAATCCCCGGGGGTCACTGAAGCTTTCTTT	CASTQSPGVTEAFF
.	TRBJ1-2	TRBV7-9	.	TGTGCCAGCAGCTTAGCCGTGGGGCTCAACTATGGCTACACCTTC	CASSLAVGLNYGYTF
TRBD1	TRBJ1-4	TRBV19	.	TGTGCCAGTAGGGGACAGGCTCATGAAAAACTGTTTTTT	CASRGQAHEKLFF
.	TRBJ1-2	TRBV25-1	.	TGTGCCAGCAGTGAAGGTTCAGGGGTTGGTGGCTACACCTTC	CASSEGSGVGGYTF
.	TRBJ1-1	TRBV2	.	TGTGCCACCCAAACAGGGAGTGGCACTGAAGCTTTCTTT	CATQTGSGTEAFF
TRBD1	TRBJ2-6	TRBV6-1	.	TGTGCCAGCAGTGGATCACAGGGGGCTGGGGCCAACGTCCTGACTTTC	CASSGSQGAGANVLTF
.	TRBJ1-2	TRBV18	.	TGTGCCAGCTCACCAATGCAGGGTTATAACTATGGCTACACCTTC	CASSPMQGYNYGYTF
.	TRBJ2-1	TRBV27	.	TGTGCCAGCAGTTTCCCCGGAGCCAGCTACAATGAGCAGTTCTTC	CASSFPGASYNEQFF
TRBD1	TRBJ2-2	TRBV19	.	TGTGCCAGTAGTAGAACAGGGGCGAACACCGGGGAGCTGTTTTTT	CASSRTGANTGELFF
.	TRBJ1-4	TRBV6-6	.	TGTGCCAGCGACGCAGGGGCTCCAGGGGAAAAACTGTTTTTT	CASDAGAPGEKLFF
TRBD2	TRBJ2-3	TRBV7-2	.	TGTGCCAGCAGCGAGAGCGGGAGTTATCGCACAGATACGCAGTATTTT	CASSESGSYRTDTQYF
TRBD2	TRBJ2-7	TRBV4-1	.	TGCGCCAGCAGCCAACTTAGCGGGATAATTGGGGGCTCCTACGAGCAGTACTTC	CASSQLSGIIGGSYEQYF
.	TRBJ2-7	TRBV7-3	few	TGTGCCAGCAGCTTCGACTCCTCCTACGAGCAGTACTTC	CASSFDSSYEQYF
.	TRBJ1-3	TRBV11-2	.	TGTGCCAGCAGCTACGGCAGAGGGGGATCATACTCTGGAAACACCATATATTTT	CASSYGRGGSYSGNTIYF
.	TRBJ2-7	TRBV9	once	TGTGCCAGCAGCCCGGGGACTCCCAGCTCCTACGAGCAGTACTTC	CASSPGTPSSYEQYF
TRBD1	TRBJ2-7	TRBV28	.	TGTGCCAGCAGCAAAATCGGGACAGGGGGGTACGAGCAGTACTTC	CASSKIGTGGYEQYF
.	TRBJ1-5	TRBV6-5	.	TGTGCCAGCAGTCAACTCCGGGAGATACCCCAGCATTTT	CASSQLREIPQHF